This note documents a single T cell receptor beta chain sequence. Its antigen remains unknown. Germline trimming cut 0 bases from V and 1 base from J; bases unmatched to any gene: 2. The CDR3 totals 16 residues. Germline values: CDR1 SGHNT, CDR2 YENEEA. Primers for the PCR totalled 60 Vbeta and 13 Jbeta. Profiling relied on immunoSEQ multiplex PCR, and the TCRdb table lists in-frame clones only, not all of them. The profile covers about 180,000 clones, with about 79% appearing a single time and about 1.5% taken by the ten largest. These data belong to a study of cytomegalovirus exposure and HLA in healthy donors. Study outcomes and limitations: Later findings reportedly placed an Asian-associated ancestry cluster below the roughly 730-donor mean for N-insertions. Among TCR sequences, most were rare, though some public TCRs appeared in many donors. Indistinguishable V segments such as TRBV6-2 and TRBV6-3 were excluded. Using a false discovery rate of 0.05, a later analysis showed that 15,000 to 20,000 TCR beta sequences were associated with HLA alleles.

Input material: PBMCs. This TCR was recovered from a man aged 18 to 29 in good health and CMV-seronegative. The chain recombines TRBV11-3 with TRBJ2-2; 7 nucleotides match TRBD2. The CDR3 bases are TGTGCCAGCAGCTTAGATCTAGCGGAGAACACCGGGGAGCTGTTTTTT. Residues: CASSLDLAENTGELFF.